The clone carrying this TCR beta chain was observed at least ten times. Germline-derived CDR1 and CDR2 are SGHRS and YFSETQ. The CDR3 contains 14 residues. The V and J ends lost 5 bases and 2 bases respectively, with 14 bases between them. The entry originates in a study of early T cells in non-severe SARS-CoV-2 infection. TCRdb used MiXCR to reprocess the 5' RACE reads, holding one entry per CDR3 protein. The profile shows tens of thousands of distinct CDR3 sequences, 6% to 8.5% of them singletons. Specimen: whole blood. The TCR was taken from an adult who was a healthcare worker with PCR-confirmed SARS-CoV-2 infection or an uninfected control (not recorded which). The chain has TRBV5-1 and TRBJ2-7; a weak D match, TRBD1 (6 bases). The CDR3 nucleotides are TGCGCCAGCAGTTATTCCGGGACACCCTACGAGCAGTACTTC. This translates into CASSYSGTPYEQYF.